These T cell receptor beta chains were read from a single sample in a study of blood T cell repertoires in COVID-19. Libraries were prepared by immunoSEQ multiplex PCR; TCRdb keeps only in-frame clonotypes and omits some of them. The data show about 7,000 clones, around 90% seen once. Sequencing used peripheral blood. Every receptor here comes from a human donor in a cohort sampled during active COVID-19. Each CDR3 is given with its conserved first and last residue. The D gene is left open where the match is weak. A row's size may be missing; if present it is once, few, many or a size class.

clone_size,j_call,v_call,d_call,cdr3_aa,cdr3_nt
-,TRBJ2-2,TRBV2,TRBD2,CASEAGLRGTGELFF,TGTGCCAGCGAAGCGGGACTAAGGGGCACCGGGGAGCTGTTTTTT
-,TRBJ1-1,TRBV21-1,-,CASSLLVDSNTEAFF,TGTGCCAGCAGCCTACTCGTCGACAGTAACACTGAAGCTTTCTTT
-,TRBJ2-5,TRBV19,-,CARGGSVDKYF,TGTGCCAGGGGGGGTTCGGTTGACAAGTACTTC
-,TRBJ2-2,TRBV5-5,TRBD2,CASSAAGGWSTGELFF,TGTGCCAGCAGCGCCGCGGGGGGATGGAGCACCGGGGAGCTGTTTTTT
-,TRBJ2-2,TRBV29-1,TRBD2,CSVHEGLAGTGELFF,TGCAGCGTCCACGAGGGACTAGCAGGCACCGGGGAGCTGTTTTTT
-,TRBJ2-1,TRBV6-2/TRBV6-3,-,CASSYGLRNEQFF,TGTGCCAGCAGTTACGGTCTGCGCAATGAGCAGTTCTTC
-,TRBJ2-7,TRBV29-1,TRBD1,CSAHQGATDEQYF,TGCAGCGCGCATCAGGGGGCCACAGACGAGCAGTACTTC
-,TRBJ2-5,TRBV12-3/TRBV12-4,-,CATQGVGETQYF,TGTGCCACCCAGGGTGTTGGGGAGACCCAGTACTTC
-,TRBJ2-3,TRBV5-5,TRBD2,CASSLGLAGVWDTQYF,TGTGCCAGCAGCTTAGGACTAGCGGGAGTTTGGGATACGCAGTATTTT
-,TRBJ2-2,TRBV30,-,CALRRTGELFF,TGTGCCCTCCGCCGGACCGGGGAGCTGTTTTTT
few,TRBJ2-5,TRBV6-5,-,CASSYRGETQYF,TGTGCCAGCAGTTACAGGGGAGAGACCCAGTACTTC
once,TRBJ2-7,TRBV2,TRBD2,CASRVGLAGNEQYF,TGTGCCAGCAGGGTAGGACTAGCGGGCAACGAGCAGTACTTC
-,TRBJ2-3,TRBV6-5,-,CASSYSSSTDTQYF,TGTGCCAGCAGTTACTCTAGTTCCACAGATACGCAGTATTTT
-,TRBJ2-2,TRBV2,-,CASSELGHLTNTGELFF,TGTGCCAGCAGCGAACTCGGACACCTCACGAACACCGGGGAGCTGTTTTTT
-,TRBJ1-1,TRBV6-5,TRBD1,CASTPDRVGTEAFF,TGTGCCAGCACTCCCGACAGGGTGGGGACTGAAGCTTTCTTT
-,TRBJ2-5,TRBV18,-,CASSPRSGVVETQYF,TGTGCCAGCTCACCACGGTCGGGAGTGGTAGAGACCCAGTACTTC
few,TRBJ1-2,TRBV7-6,TRBD1,CASSLEETGGRGYTF,TGTGCCAGCAGCTTAGAGGAGACAGGGGGTAGGGGCTACACCTTC
-,TRBJ2-1,TRBV9,TRBD1,CASSVGQGYNEQFF,TGTGCCAGCAGCGTCGGACAGGGCTACAATGAGCAGTTCTTC
-,TRBJ2-4,TRBV19,TRBD2,CASSPSGGAKNIQYF,TGTGCCAGTAGTCCTAGCGGGGGAGCCAAAAACATTCAGTACTTC
once,TRBJ2-3,TRBV12-3/TRBV12-4,-,CASREDTDTQYF,TGTGCCAGCAGGGAGGACACAGATACGCAGTATTTT
-,TRBJ2-7,TRBV24-1,TRBD1,CATSASGTGGHEQYF,TGTGCCACCAGTGCCTCCGGGACAGGAGGCCACGAGCAGTACTTC
-,TRBJ1-2,TRBV6-6,-,CASSTAGNYGYTF,TGTGCCAGCAGTACAGCAGGAAACTATGGCTACACCTTC
-,TRBJ1-2,TRBV11-2,TRBD1,CASSPRDSLSSTYGYTF,TGTGCCAGCAGCCCACGGGACAGCCTCTCTTCCACCTATGGCTACACCTTC
once,TRBJ2-2,TRBV7-3,-,CASSPSGSTGSGELFF,TGTGCCAGCAGCCCAAGCGGCTCAACGGGGAGCGGGGAGCTGTTTTTT
-,TRBJ1-6,TRBV4-3,TRBD1,CASSQGPQTGFNSPLHF,TGCGCCAGCAGCCAGGGGCCCCAGACAGGGTTTAATTCACCCCTCCACTTT
-,TRBJ2-5,TRBV4-1,-,CASSQDGEETQYF,TGCGCCAGCAGCCAAGACGGGGAAGAGACCCAGTACTTC
once,TRBJ2-5,TRBV5-1,TRBD2,CASSVNRAGGQETQYF,TGCGCCAGCAGCGTCAACAGGGCGGGGGGACAAGAGACCCAGTACTTC
once,TRBJ1-2,TRBV6-6,TRBD1,CASSSTGGLGYTF,TGTGCCAGCAGTTCTACAGGGGGCTTAGGCTACACCTTC
-,TRBJ2-3,TRBV11-2,-,CASAIRGGEVTDTQYF,TGTGCCAGCGCTATCCGAGGGGGGGAGGTCACAGATACGCAGTATTTT
-,TRBJ2-6,TRBV29-1,TRBD1,CSVQGDGSGANVLTF,TGCAGCGTCCAGGGGGACGGGTCCGGGGCCAACGTCCTGACTTTC
-,TRBJ1-2,TRBV2,TRBD1,CASTPDRAGGYTF,TGTGCCAGCACTCCCGACAGGGCGGGGGGCTACACCTTC
-,TRBJ2-1,TRBV6-5,-,CASSYLLGAGYNEQFF,TGTGCCAGCAGTTACTTGTTGGGGGCAGGTTACAATGAGCAGTTCTTC
-,TRBJ2-3,TRBV9,-,CASSAQRASTDTQYF,TGTGCCAGCAGCGCCCAGCGGGCTTCCACAGATACGCAGTATTTT
-,TRBJ2-5,TRBV19,-,CASSIGPIVQETQYF,TGTGCCAGTAGTATCGGTCCGATCGTACAAGAGACCCAGTACTTC
-,TRBJ2-5,TRBV4-1,TRBD2,CASSQVAGAGQETQYF,TGCGCCAGCAGCCAAGTAGCGGGGGCCGGACAAGAGACCCAGTACTTC
-,TRBJ2-2,TRBV5-1,TRBD1,CASSLDGQGATTGELFF,TGCGCCAGCAGCTTGGATGGACAGGGGGCGACCACCGGGGAGCTGTTTTTT